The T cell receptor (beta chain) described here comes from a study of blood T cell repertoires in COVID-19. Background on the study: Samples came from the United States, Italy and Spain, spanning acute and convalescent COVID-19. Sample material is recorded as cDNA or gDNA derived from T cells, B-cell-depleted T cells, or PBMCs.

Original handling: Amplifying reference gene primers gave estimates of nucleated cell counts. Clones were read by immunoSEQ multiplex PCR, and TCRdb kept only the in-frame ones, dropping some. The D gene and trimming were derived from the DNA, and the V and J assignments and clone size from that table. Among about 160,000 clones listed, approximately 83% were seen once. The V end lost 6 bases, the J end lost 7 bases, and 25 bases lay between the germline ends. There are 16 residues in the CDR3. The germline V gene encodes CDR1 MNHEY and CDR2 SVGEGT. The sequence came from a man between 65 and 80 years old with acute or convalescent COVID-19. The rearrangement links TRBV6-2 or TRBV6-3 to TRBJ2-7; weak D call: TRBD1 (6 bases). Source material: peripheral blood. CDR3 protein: CASSRRSDSHPGEQYF. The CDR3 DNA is TGTGCCAGCAGCCGTCGTTCGGACAGCCACCCTGGAGAGCAGTACTTC.